A single sample gave rise to the 3 T cell receptor beta chains below, sequenced in a study of OX40 agonist ivuxolimab in advanced cancers. Method: immunoSEQ multiplex PCR; TCRdb's copy keeps in-frame clones and lacks some. The table lists some 62,000 clones, roughly 89% of them singletons, with about 4.8% in the top ten. Sequenced material: CD4+ or CD8+ T cells sorted from blood, taken in a trial of the OX40 agonist ivuxolimab. These receptors came from an adult with an advanced solid tumor such as melanoma, head and neck, liver or kidney cancer.

This sequence joins TRBV28 and TRBJ1-1, with D unclear. V was trimmed by 3 bases and J by 6 bases, leaving 23 bases between them. The CDR3 sequence is 17 residues long. In germline, CDR1 is MDHEN, CDR2 SYDVKM. The CDR3 bases are TGTGCCAGCAGTTTTTTACAAGGGCCTGGATATATCGCTGAAGCTTTCTTT. This codes for CASSFLQGPGYIAEAFF.

This chain connects TRBV7-8 to TRBJ1-3; D is uncertain. CDR1 and CDR2 from the germline V gene are SGHVS and FQNEAQ. This CDR3 is 14 amino acids long. With 6 bases removed from V and 4 bases from J, the gap between germline ends came to 13 bases. The CDR3 region is CASSTRRSGNTIYF. CDR3 DNA: TGTGCCAGCAGTACCCGACGTTCGGGAAACACCATATATTTT.

This clone was seen only once. The chain uses TRBV5-1 and TRBJ2-5, with 8 bases lining up with TRBD1. There are 14 residues in the CDR3. V was clipped by 3 bases and J by 2 bases; unmatched bases: 3. The germline V gene encodes CDR1 SGHRS and CDR2 YFSETQ. The CDR3, as DNA: TGCGCCAGCAGCTCCGGACAGGGACAAGAGACCCAGTACTTC. Its protein product is CASSSGQGQETQYF.